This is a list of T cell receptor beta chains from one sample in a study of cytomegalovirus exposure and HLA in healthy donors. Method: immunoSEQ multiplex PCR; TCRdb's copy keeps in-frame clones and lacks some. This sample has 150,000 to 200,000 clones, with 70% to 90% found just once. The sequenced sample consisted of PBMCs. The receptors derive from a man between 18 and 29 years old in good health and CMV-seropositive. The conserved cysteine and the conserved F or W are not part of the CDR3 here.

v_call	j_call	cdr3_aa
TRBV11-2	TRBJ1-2	ASSLEGTGFYGYT
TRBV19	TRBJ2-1	ASSPEGGGYNEQF
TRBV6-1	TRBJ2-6	ASSEIRSGGTSGANVLT
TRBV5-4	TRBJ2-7	ASSMVLGQGAGEQY
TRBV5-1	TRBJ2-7	ASRAQDQFFSYEQY
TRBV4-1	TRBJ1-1	ASSQPDTRGGAF
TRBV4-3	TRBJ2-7	ASSQGPAPSYEQY
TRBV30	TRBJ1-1	AWTRVPENTEAF
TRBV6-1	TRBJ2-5	AGGLAGEQETQY
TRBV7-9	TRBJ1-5	ASSLSGGNQPQH
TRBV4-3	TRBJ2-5	ASSQSGTPYQETQY
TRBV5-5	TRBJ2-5	ASSQGAGAGETQY
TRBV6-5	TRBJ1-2	ASSFGQNYGYT
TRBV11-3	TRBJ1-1	ASSLEPPLYRARNTEAF
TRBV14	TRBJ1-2	ASAGTGVGGYT
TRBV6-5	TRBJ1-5	ASSEDRGQPQH
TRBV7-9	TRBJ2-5	ASSLRRGVPQETQY
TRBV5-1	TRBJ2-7	ASSDRGGGYEQY
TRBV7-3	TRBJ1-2	ASSLTGQANYGYT
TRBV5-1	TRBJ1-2	ASSLVGQEDGYT
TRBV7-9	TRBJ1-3	ASSPWDRRSGNTIY
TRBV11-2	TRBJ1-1	ASSLSPNTEAF
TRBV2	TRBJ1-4	ASSEGRPNEKLF
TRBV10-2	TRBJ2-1	ASGTASYNEQF
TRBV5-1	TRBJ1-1	ASSLGGQGGAF
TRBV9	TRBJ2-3	ASSGGADTQY
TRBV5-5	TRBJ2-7	ASSSGGDRGYEQY
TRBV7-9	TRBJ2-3	ASSSQTLGGSQY
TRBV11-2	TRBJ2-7	ASSFLYEQY
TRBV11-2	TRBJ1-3	ASREQGSGNTIY
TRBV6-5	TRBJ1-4	ASSSGTGGREKLF
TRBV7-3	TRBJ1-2	ASSSSAGDGYGYT
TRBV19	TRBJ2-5	ASNPDRGETQY
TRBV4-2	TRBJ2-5	ASSQASIRGETQY
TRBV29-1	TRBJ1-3	SVEGRWTGECGNTIY
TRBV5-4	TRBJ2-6	ASSLAGGTGANVLT